This TCR beta chain appears in the sequencing data of a study of control samples from healthy donors and cancer patients. The V end lost 8 bases, the J end lost 2 bases, and 12 bases lay between the germline ends. CDR1 and CDR2 (germline): SNHLY, FYNNEI. This CDR3 is built from 13 residues. Measured with immunoSEQ multiplex PCR; TCRdb has only the in-frame clones, and not every one. The sample shows about 140,000 clones, approximately 86% of them seen only once. This chain connects TRBV2 to TRBJ1-1; D gene uncertain. Sequencing used blood. This receptor was obtained from a woman under 40 in good health. CDR3 region: CASRMSGNTEAFF. Here the CDR3 DNA reads TGTGCCAGCCGGATGTCAGGAAACACTGAAGCTTTCTTT.